One and the same sample provided the 12 T cell receptor beta chains below, sequenced in a study of regulatory T cells in long-lasting Graves disease. The time point was: newly diagnosed GD, antithyroid drugs for less than 3 months. PBMCs provided the RNA from which the TCR library was made. Combining iRepertoire HTBI primers with Arm-PCR of CDR3 regions, the authors built TCR beta libraries. TCRdb reprocessed the multiplex PCR reads with MiXCR, giving one entry per CDR3 protein. The data hold about 620,000 distinct CDR3 sequences, with under 20% observed a single time. These data also formed part of another study, on T cells in Graves' hyperthyroidism and ophthalmopathy.

Sequences were derived from peripheral blood mononuclear cells (PBMCs), sampled at new diagnosis, from a patient treated with antithyroid drugs. The receptors derive from a woman aged 25 to 39 with Graves disease.

This clonotype was recorded at least ten times. V is TRBV29-1 and J is TRBJ2-7; no clear D. The CDR3 covers 12 residues. V lost 4 bases and J lost 0, with 7 bases in between. The germline V gene has CDR1 SQVTM and CDR2 ANQGSEA. The CDR3 reads CSVGGTSYEQYF. The CDR3 nucleotides are TGCAGCGTTGGCGGCACCTCCTACGAGCAGTACTTC.

This clonotype has at least ten counts. The rearrangement uses TRBV28 and TRBJ2-3; 7 bases line up with TRBD2. The CDR3 contains 16 residues. The germline V gene has CDR1 MDHEN and CDR2 SYDVKM. Trimming cost V 2 bases and J 1 base; bases outside gene matches: 6. The CDR3: CASSLGASGGTDTQYF. The CDR3, as DNA: TGTGCCAGCAGTTTAGGGGCTAGCGGAGGCACAGATACGCAGTATTTT.

This clonotype was recorded many times. The genes are TRBV7-2 and TRBJ2-7, with D possibly matching TRBD2 (5 bases). Germline V CDR1 and CDR2: SGHTA, FQGNSA. Trimming took 0 bases from V and 5 from J, leaving 11 bases between them. CDR3 length: 14 amino acids. CDR3 sequence: CASSLASPRDEQYF. CDR3 in DNA: TGTGCCAGCAGCTTAGCATCCCCGAGGGACGAGCAGTACTTC. The whole variable domain, remainder taken from reference TRBV7-2 and TRBJ2-7, is GAGVSQSPSNKVTEKGKDVELRCDPISGHTALYWYRQSLGQGLEFLIYFQGNSAPDKSGLPSDRFSAERTGGSVSTLTIQRTQQEDSAVYLCASSLASPRDEQYFGPGTRLTVT.

J is TRBJ1-6 and V is TRBV6-1, with D tentatively TRBD1 (5 bases). The germline gives CDR1 MNHNS, CDR2 SASEGT. The CDR3 contains 16 residues. V was cut by 6 bases and J by 7 bases, with 19 bases left in between. The CDR3 protein is CASSAGLRRYNSPLHF. The CDR3 region has the DNA TGTGCCAGCAGCGCGGGACTCCGGAGGTACAATTCACCCCTCCACTTT.

The chain uses TRBV10-3 and TRBJ1-1; D gene unclear. Germline V gives CDR1 ENHRY, CDR2 SYGVKD. With 8 bases removed from V and 3 bases from J, the gap between germline ends came to 13 bases. This CDR3 is built from 13 residues. This CDR3 reads CAIAEKPDTEAFF. CDR3 DNA sequence: TGTGCCATCGCAGAGAAACCGGACACTGAAGCTTTCTTT.

This clonotype came up many times. In DNA, the CDR3 is TGTGCCAGCGGAAGGGGACAGAACTTGAACTATGGCTACACCTTC. Translation gives CASGRGQNLNYGYTF. This chain uses TRBV7-2 with TRBJ1-2, with TRBD1 identical over 7 bases. The CDR3 has 15 amino acids. From germline, CDR1 is SGHTA and CDR2 FQGNSA. After removal of 8 bases from V and 2 bases from J, the junction contained 11 bases not matched to a gene.

This clonotype was seen a few times. The chain uses TRBV28 and TRBJ2-5; D could derive from TRBD1 or TRBD2 (5 bases each). CDR3 size: 15 residues. Per germline, CDR1 MDHEN and CDR2 SYDVKM. Trimming left V 3 bases short and J 5 bases short, with 16 bases between. CDR3 residues: CASSFLQAEGETQYF. The CDR3 coding sequence is TGTGCCAGCAGTTTTCTACAGGCCGAGGGTGAGACCCAGTACTTC. The variable domain in full, with the rest retrieved from reference TRBV28 and TRBJ2-5, is DVKVTQSSRYLVKRTGEKVFLECVQDMDHENMFWYRQDPGLGLRLIYFSYDVKMKEKGDIPEGYSVSREKKERFSLILESASTNQTSMYLCASSFLQAEGETQYFGPGTRLLVL.

The CDR3 DNA reads as TGCGCCAGCAGCTTTGAGCGGACCAAAAACATTCAGTACTTC. Translating gives CASSFERTKNIQYF. V usage is TRBV5-1 and J usage is TRBJ2-4; D may be TRBD2 (5 bases). This CDR3 spans 14 amino acids. From germline, CDR1 is SGHRS and CDR2 YFSETQ. Trimming removed 2 bases from V and 2 bases from J, with 8 bases in between.

This clonotype was found many times. The chain carries TRBV20-1 and TRBJ1-1; D gene ambiguous. The germline V gene encodes CDR1 DFQATT and CDR2 SNEGSKA (reference sequence). Trimming stripped 3 bases from V and 1 base from J, with 9 bases between. The CDR3 length is 13 residues. CDR3 in DNA: TGCAGTGCTAGCGGGGAAGCGAACACTGAAGCTTTCTTT. This gives the protein CSASGEANTEAFF.

At least ten counts were recorded for this clonotype. A read error may account for a junction end that differs from germline. The J gene is TRBJ1-1, the V gene TRBV12-3 or TRBV12-4; D is ambiguous. The CDR3 runs to 10 residues. CDR3 sequence (DNA): TGTGCCAGCAGTTCAACTGAAGCTTTCTTC. This sequence encodes CASSSTEAFF.

This clonotype was observed at least ten times. This sequence joins TRBV12-3 or TRBV12-4 and TRBJ1-5; 10 bases are shared with TRBD1. The CDR3 runs 13 residues. V was clipped by 5 bases and J by 8 bases; unmatched bases: 3. The CDR3 region has the DNA TGTGCCAGCAGTGCGGACAGGGGGGAGCCCCAGCATTTT. This encodes CASSADRGEPQHF.

This clonotype was seen repeatedly, ten times or more. V is TRBV28 and J is TRBJ2-7; 11 positions match TRBD2. Germline V gene lookup returns CDR1 MDHEN and CDR2 SYDVKM. The trim removed 6 bases at V and 4 bases at J, leaving 5 bases unmatched. There are 14 residues in the CDR3. CDR3 residues: CASSRTSGRYEQYF. CDR3 in DNA: TGTGCCAGCAGCCGCACTAGCGGGAGATACGAGCAGTACTTC.